This T cell receptor (beta chain) came from a study of shared clonotypes between healthy human individuals. Study at large: Every donor yielded three CD4 naive, three CD4 memory, two CD8 naive and one CD8 memory plate.

Per the germline V gene, CDR1 is SGHTA and CDR2 is FQGNSA. There are 12 residues in the CDR3. V gave up 5 bases and J gave up 5 bases, with 9 bases separating them. Free of recent acute infections or vaccinations, the donors were healthy HIV-negative adults. Nashville, Tennessee was home to all donors, who were Caucasian adults. The assay ran at deep level. Data came from immunoSEQ multiplex PCR; TCRdb stores just in-frame clones and leaves some out. The sample carries 950,000 to 1,300,000 clones, approximately 76% recorded once. This TCR was recovered from a man aged 18 to 30 in good health. Sequenced sample: memory CD4+ T cells sorted from blood. Subset given: CD45RA-negative fraction. This chain connects TRBV7-2 to TRBJ2-5; D tentatively reads TRBD1 or TRBD2 (6 bases each). CDR3 protein: CASSQGGETQYF. DNA of the CDR3: TGTGCCAGCAGCCAAGGGGGGGAGACCCAGTACTTC.